This is a list of T cell receptor beta chains from one sample in a study of blood T cell repertoires in COVID-19. This table comes from immunoSEQ multiplex PCR, and its TCRdb copy is limited to in-frame clones, with some not included. The sample lists 200,000 to 250,000 clones, roughly nine tenths seen once, with under 14% in the top ten. The sample comprised PBMCs or T cells enriched from blood (not recorded which). The origin of the receptors is a man aged 30 to 39 who had recovered from COVID-19. Each CDR3 is given with its conserved first and last residue. The D gene is left open where the match is weak. Not all rows give a size; the values are once, few, many and, for expanded clones, a class.

j_gene | v_gene | abundance | d_gene | CDR3nt | CDR3aa
TRBJ1-2 | TRBV20-1 | few | TRBD1 | TGCAGTGCTAAGACAGGGGATGGCTACACCTTC | CSAKTGDGYTF
TRBJ1-1 | TRBV5-6 | . | . | TGTGCCAGCGCGAGGCGGCAGGGGCGATTGGGGGCTTTCTTT | CASARRQGRLGAFF
TRBJ1-5 | TRBV3-1/TRBV3-2 | many | . | TGTGCCAGCAGCCAACCGGTTCCGAATCAGCCCCAGCATTTT | CASSQPVPNQPQHF
TRBJ2-3 | TRBV2 | . | . | TGTGCCAGCAGGGGTAGCGGAACAGATACGCAGTATTTT | CASRGSGTDTQYF
TRBJ2-1 | TRBV19 | . | TRBD2 | TGTGCCAGTAGTATTGGGGTCCCAAGCGGGAGCTCCTACAATGAGCAGTTCTTC | CASSIGVPSGSSYNEQFF
TRBJ1-2 | TRBV30 | . | . | TGTGCCTGGATGCCCGGAGATAACTATGGCTACACCTTC | CAWMPGDNYGYTF
TRBJ1-4 | TRBV6-1 | once | . | TGTGCCAGCAGTGAGGTGATACGGGAAAAACTGTTTTTT | CASSEVIREKLFF
TRBJ2-1 | TRBV18 | . | TRBD2 | TGTGCCAGCTCACCGGTAGGAGCGGGGGGGCTAAATGAGCAGTTCTTC | CASSPVGAGGLNEQFF
TRBJ2-7 | TRBV27 | . | . | TGTGCCAGCAGTTTGAGGGAGAACTACGAGCAGTACTTC | CASSLRENYEQYF
TRBJ1-2 | TRBV24-1 | . | TRBD1 | TGTGCCACCAGTGACCTCAACAGGGGCGCCTTGGGTGGCTACACCTTC | CATSDLNRGALGGYTF
TRBJ2-7 | TRBV11-2 | . | TRBD1 | TGTGCCAGCAGCTTAGAGGGACAGCTCGAGCAGTACTTC | CASSLEGQLEQYF
TRBJ2-5 | TRBV27 | . | . | TGTGCCAGCAGGTACGAGATAGACCAAGAGACCCAGTACTTC | CASRYEIDQETQYF
TRBJ2-7 | TRBV5-1 | . | TRBD2 | TGCGCCAGCAGCTTAGGGACTAGCGACTCCTACGAGCAGTACTTC | CASSLGTSDSYEQYF
TRBJ2-5 | TRBV15 | . | TRBD1 | TGTGCCACCAGTCGACAGGGAGCCCAAGAGACCCAGTACTTC | CATSRQGAQETQYF
TRBJ2-2 | TRBV27 | . | TRBD2 | TGTGCCACCGGGATCCTGGAGGCGGGAGGGCCCACCGGGGAGCTGTTTTTT | CATGILEAGGPTGELFF
TRBJ2-7 | TRBV3-1/TRBV3-2 | . | . | TGTGCCAGCAGCCAAGTTATGGGAGTTCTCTCCTACGAGCAGTACTTC | CASSQVMGVLSYEQYF
TRBJ2-7 | TRBV18 | . | TRBD1 | TGTGCCAGCTCACTAGGGACAGCCCTGAGCTCCTACGAGCAGTACTTC | CASSLGTALSSYEQYF
TRBJ1-3 | TRBV4-2 | . | TRBD1 | TGTGCCAGCAGCCAATGGGACAGGGGTGTAGAAAACACCATATATTTT | CASSQWDRGVENTIYF
TRBJ2-1 | TRBV5-1 | . | TRBD2 | TGCGCCAGCAGCGGCGGTCTAGCGGGAGTCGCGTTCTTC | CASSGGLAGVAFF
TRBJ1-2 | TRBV15 | . | . | TGTGCCACCAGCCCCGATCCGGGTCCCGCTGGCTACACCTTC | CATSPDPGPAGYTF
TRBJ1-2 | TRBV29-1 | . | . | TGCAGCGTTTCGGGGTCGGAGAACTATGGCTACACCTTC | CSVSGSENYGYTF
TRBJ2-2 | TRBV13 | . | TRBD1 | TGTGCCAGCAGCTCGGGACAGGGTTTGACCGGGGAGCTGTTTTTT | CASSSGQGLTGELFF
TRBJ2-7 | TRBV13 | many | . | TGTGCCAGCACCCTTGCTGGCCCCTACGAGCAGTACTTC | CASTLAGPYEQYF
TRBJ1-2 | TRBV28 | . | . | TGTGCCAGCGAGTCCCGGGGTGGGGAGAGCTATGGCTACACCTTC | CASESRGGESYGYTF
TRBJ1-3 | TRBV7-8 | . | . | TGTGCCAGCAGCTTACTACAGCGAAACACCATATATTTT | CASSLLQRNTIYF
TRBJ1-3 | TRBV18 | few | . | TGTGCCAGCTCACCACCGGTGCCGCGCTCTGGAAACACCATATATTTT | CASSPPVPRSGNTIYF
TRBJ2-2 | TRBV4-3 | . | . | TGCGCCAGCAGCCAAGTTAGCCCCGGGGAGCTGTTTTTT | CASSQVSPGELFF
TRBJ2-3 | TRBV5-6 | . | . | TGTGCCAGCAGCTTGGGGACGGGGGGACACACAGATACGCAGTATTTT | CASSLGTGGHTDTQYF
TRBJ2-2 | TRBV12-1 | . | . | TGTGCCAGCAGCACACTAGCGGGGGGGCCCCCCGGGGAGCTGTTTTTT | CASSTLAGGPPGELFF
TRBJ1-5 | TRBV10-3 | . | TRBD1 | TGTGCCGTAACCAGGGGGTTTGGTCAGCCCCAGCATTTT | CAVTRGFGQPQHF
TRBJ2-3 | TRBV27 | . | TRBD2 | TGTGCCAGCAGACCAAGGGGACTAGGACCAGATACGCAGTATTTT | CASRPRGLGPDTQYF
TRBJ2-5 | TRBV24-1 | . | . | TGTGCCACCAGTGATTGGACAGAAGAGACCCAGTACTTC | CATSDWTEETQYF
TRBJ1-5 | TRBV21-1 | . | . | TGTGCCAGCAGCAAATCCTGTAAAAGGCGGAGGAATTATAGCAATCAGCCCCAGCATTTT | CASSKSCKRRRNYSNQPQHF
TRBJ1-5 | TRBV6-5 | few | . | TGTGCCAGCAGTTACCGATCCGACACACCCAATCAGCCCCAGCATTTT | CASSYRSDTPNQPQHF
TRBJ1-3 | TRBV14 | . | . | TGTGCCAGCAGCCAAGATATGTGGTCAGACTCTGGAAACACCATATATTTT | CASSQDMWSDSGNTIYF